This entry describes one TCR beta chain. Total RNA, at least 6 micrograms per sample, came from PBMCs. This sample is drawn from a study of blood T cells in healthy people across ages. CDR1 is SGHRS and CDR2 is YFSETQ in the germline V gene. Trimming removed 9 bases at V and 5 bases at J, with 18 bases between. The CDR3 extends over 14 amino acids. Primed by a sample-barcoded 5' primer and a J-beta primer mix, a second PCR proceeded for 7 to 11 cycles. One entry per CDR3 protein, called by TCRdb with MiXCR from the 5' RACE reads. The sample yields around 750,000 distinct CDR3 sequences, about 53% seen once.

This chain connects TRBV5-1 to TRBJ2-1; the D gene is possibly TRBD1 (6 bases). The sequence was obtained from a man at least 80 years old in good health. The sample was blood. The CDR3 protein is CANKNRAQDNEQFF. The DNA for the CDR3 is TGCGCCAACAAGAACAGGGCCCAGGACAATGAGCAGTTCTTC.